This entry lists 8 T cell receptor beta chains sequenced from one sample in a study of blood T cell repertoires in COVID-19. Profiled with immunoSEQ multiplex PCR; TCRdb holds only in-frame clones, not every one. The sample consists of some 83,000 clones, around 90% of them appearing once. The source material was peripheral blood. All receptors come from an elderly man with active or convalescent COVID-19.

The rearrangement uses TRBV28 and TRBJ2-5, with D tentatively TRBD1 (6 bases). The CDR3 runs to 15 residues. Germline assignment: CDR1 MDHEN and CDR2 SYDVKM. Trimming stripped 6 bases from V and 5 bases from J, with 19 bases between. CDR3 region: CASSRPTGRRETQYF. CDR3 DNA sequence: TGTGCCAGCAGCCGGCCGACAGGCCGCCGTGAGACCCAGTACTTC.

This clone has just one count. This sequence joins TRBV12-5 and TRBJ2-5; possibly TRBD1 for D (6 bases). The germline V and J ends were trimmed by 1 base and 1 base, with 13 bases remaining between them. The germline V gene encodes CDR1 LGHNT and CDR2 FRNRAP. The CDR3 consists of 16 residues. The CDR3 nucleotides read TGTGCTAGTGGTTTGGGGACGGCGACAGGCCAAGAGACCCAGTACTTC. It specifies CASGLGTATGQETQYF.

The rearrangement joins TRBV28 to TRBJ1-1, with D perhaps matching TRBD1 (5 bases). The CDR3 is 15 residues long. CDR1 MDHEN and CDR2 SYDVKM come from the germline V gene. V lost 8 bases, J lost 3 bases, and 19 bases lay in between. The chain's CDR3 is CASPPPRVGDTEAFF. In DNA form, the CDR3 reads TGTGCCAGCCCCCCGCCCAGGGTAGGAGACACTGAAGCTTTCTTT.

The sample holds one count of this clone. The chain is built from TRBV5-1 and TRBJ2-2, with unresolved D. Looked up from germline, CDR1 is SGHRS and CDR2 is YFSETQ. V was pared by 4 bases and J by 0 bases, with 13 bases between. The CDR3 loop spans 16 amino acids. The CDR3 region has the DNA TGCGCCAGCAGCCCCGATGCGCAAGCGAACACCGGGGAGCTGTTTTTT. It is translated as CASSPDAQANTGELFF. Full variable domain (remainder filled in from reference TRBV5-1 and TRBJ2-2): KAGVTQTPRYLIKTRGQQVTLSCSPISGHRSVSWYQQTPGQGLQFLFEYFSETQRNKGNFPGRFSGRQFSNSRSEMNVSTLELGDSALYLCASSPDAQANTGELFFGEGSRLTVL.

This chain uses TRBV6-1 with TRBJ1-1; 7 positions match TRBD1. With V trimmed by 1 base and J by 10 bases, 6 bases remained unmatched. The CDR3 contains 13 residues. Germline assignment: CDR1 MNHNS and CDR2 SASEGT. The CDR3: CASSEGPGGRAFF. CDR3 DNA: TGTGCCAGCAGTGAAGGACCAGGGGGTCGAGCTTTCTTT.

This sequence joins TRBV19 and TRBJ2-1; 10 bases agree with TRBD2. There are 14 residues in the CDR3. Germline V CDR1 and CDR2: LNHDA, SQIVND (reference sequence). The V and J ends lost 5 bases and 8 bases, in that order; junction bases with no gene match: 6. The CDR3 sequence is CASSATGTSDEQFF. In nucleotides, the CDR3 is TGTGCCAGTAGTGCGACCGGGACTAGCGATGAGCAGTTCTTC. The full variable domain, its missing parts supplied by reference TRBV19 and TRBJ2-1, is DGGITQSPKYLFRKEGQNVTLSCEQNLNHDAMYWYRQDPGQGLRLIYYSQIVNDFQKGDIAEGYSVSREKKESFPLTVTSAQKNPTAFYLCASSATGTSDEQFFGPGTRLTVL.

The chain links TRBV11-3 to TRBJ1-2; tentative D call: TRBD1 (6 bases). The V gene's germline CDR1 is SGHNT and CDR2 YENEEA. Between the trimmed V and J ends, which lost 5 bases and 6 bases, there was a span of 19 bases. CDR3 size: 15 residues. CDR3: CASSPMGHLVDGYTF. DNA of the CDR3: TGTGCCAGCAGCCCAATGGGACACTTGGTTGATGGCTACACCTTC.

This chain uses TRBV19 with TRBJ1-2, with TRBD1 matching 7 bases. This CDR3 comprises 13 residues. Trimming took 5 bases from V and 4 from J; bases not matched to a gene: 4. CDR1 and CDR2 from the germline V gene are LNHDA and SQIVND (reference sequence). CDR3 sequence (DNA): TGTGCCAGTAGTCAAAACAGGGGCTATGGCTACACCTTC. This codes for CASSQNRGYGYTF. The full variable domain, its missing parts supplied by reference TRBV19 and TRBJ1-2, is DGGITQSPKYLFRKEGQNVTLSCEQNLNHDAMYWYRQDPGQGLRLIYYSQIVNDFQKGDIAEGYSVSREKKESFPLTVTSAQKNPTAFYLCASSQNRGYGYTFGSGTRLTVV.